Here is one T cell receptor (beta chain) with its context. Its antigen is not known. The table came from immunoSEQ multiplex PCR; TCRdb's copy has only in-frame clones and leaves some out. The sample lists tens of thousands of clones, roughly 88% seen once, with more than 0.95% in the top ten. The source of the sample is a study of T cells in narcolepsy. Turning to the study itself: Enrolled donors included narcolepsy type 1 or type 2 patients and healthy controls.

The CDR3 totals 15 residues. CDR1 and CDR2 (germline): WSHSY, SAAADI. V trimming: 7 bases; J trimming: 4 bases; junction bases outside the gene matches: 10. Study-wide results and caveats: Healthy controls reportedly lacked the autoreactive clonotypes serially found in patients' blood. Autoreactive HCRT-specific and TRIB2-specific clonotypes were marked in same-patient CSF-versus-blood CD4+ comparisons.

The sequenced material came from CD45RA- memory CD4+ T cells from PBMCs. This chain uses TRBV10-2 with TRBJ2-1; 7 nucleotides agree with TRBD2. The sequence came from a human donor with narcolepsy. CDR3 bases: TGCGCCAGCACTAAGGGAGGGAGATCGTACAATGAGCAGTTCTTC. Its translation is CASTKGGRSYNEQFF.